A single sample gave rise to the 31 T cell receptor beta chains below, sequenced in a study of cytotoxic CD8 clonotypes in ibrutinib-treated CLL. This table comes from immunoSEQ multiplex PCR, and its TCRdb copy is limited to in-frame clones, with some not included. This table holds 160,000 or so clones, 84% found once. Sequenced material: PBMCs, taken after 24 months of ibrutinib treatment. The receptor source for this set is a human donor with chronic lymphocytic leukemia.

CDR3: CATSEGGAAMGYTF. The CDR3 region has the DNA TGTGCCACCAGCGAGGGGGGAGCCGCCATGGGCTACACCTTC. The gene calls are TRBV15 and TRBJ1-2; a weak D match, TRBD1 (6 bases). Trimming removed 5 bases at V and 8 bases at J, with 18 bases between. The germline V gene has CDR1 LNHNV and CDR2 YYDKDF (reference sequence). There are 14 residues in the CDR3.

J is TRBJ1-5 and V is TRBV23-1; D remains ambiguous. TRBV23-1 is an open reading frame, and its role is uncertain. The CDR3 spans 16 residues. V gave up 3 bases and J gave up 2 bases, with 14 bases separating them. The CDR3 protein is CASSHGSGLRNQPQHF. The CDR3 nucleotides are TGCGCCAGCAGTCACGGGTCCGGGTTGCGCAATCAGCCCCAGCATTTT.

The gene calls are TRBV4-3 and TRBJ2-7; D gene uncertain. Germline CDR1 LGHNA, CDR2 YSLEER. The CDR3 runs 15 residues. Between the trimmed V and J ends, which lost 1 base and 1 base, there was a span of 11 bases. In DNA form, the CDR3 reads TGCGCCAGCAGCCAAGGCCTAGGGTTATCCTACGAGCAGTACTTC. It encodes CASSQGLGLSYEQYF.

In this sample, this clone turned up a few times. The gene calls are TRBV6-5 and TRBJ1-6; D possibly corresponds to TRBD1 (5 bases). Per the germline V gene, CDR1 is MNHEY and CDR2 is SVGAGI. Deletions cut 1 base from V and 8 bases from J, with 12 bases between. The CDR3 is made up of 15 amino acids. The CDR3 loop is CASSYLGVGDSPLHF. The CDR3 DNA reads TGTGCCAGCAGTTACTTGGGGGTAGGGGATTCACCCCTCCACTTT.

This chain joins TRBV15 and TRBJ1-1; D may be TRBD1 (5 bases). V gave up 0 bases and J gave up 7 bases, with 21 bases separating them. The CDR3 extends over 17 amino acids. From germline, CDR1 is LNHNV and CDR2 YYDKDF (reference sequence). DNA of the CDR3: TGTGCCACCAGCAGAGATTACTTGGACATTAAGGTTGGTGAAGCTTTCTTT. It codes for CATSRDYLDIKVGEAFF.

This chain's CDR3 is CASRGAGETQYF. The CDR3 nucleotides are TGTGCCAGTAGGGGGGCAGGGGAGACCCAGTACTTC. V gene TRBV19 combines with J gene TRBJ2-5, with D possibly being TRBD1 (6 bases). The CDR3 consists of 12 residues. CDR1 LNHDA and CDR2 SQIVND come from the germline V gene (reference sequence). V dropped 6 bases and J dropped 5 bases, with 10 bases sitting between them. Full variable domain (outside the CDR3, taken from reference TRBV19 and TRBJ2-5): DGGITQSPKYLFRKEGQNVTLSCEQNLNHDAMYWYRQDPGQGLRLIYYSQIVNDFQKGDIAEGYSVSREKKESFPLTVTSAQKNPTAFYLCASRGAGETQYFGPGTRLLVL.

The chain combines TRBV4-3 with TRBJ2-5; D not resolved. The CDR3 totals 13 residues. Germline loops: CDR1 LGHNA, CDR2 YSLEER. The V and J ends lost 4 bases and 4 bases respectively, with 10 bases between them. CDR3 nucleotide sequence: TGCGCCAGCAGCCCTCAAAATGGAGAGACCCAGTACTTC. This sequence encodes CASSPQNGETQYF.

This clone was counted a single time. This specimen includes other DNA sequences encoding the same CDR3. V and J are TRBV29-1 and TRBJ2-1; D uncertain. V lost 6 bases to trimming and J lost 3 bases, with 6 bases between them. This CDR3 is 11 amino acids long. Germline V gives CDR1 SQVTM, CDR2 ANQGSEA. The CDR3 DNA sequence: TGCAGCGTCTCAGACTACAATGAGCAGTTCTTC. Amino acid sequence: CSVSDYNEQFF.

This chain connects TRBV7-2 to TRBJ2-1; D remains ambiguous. The CDR3 is 13 amino acids. V was pared by 1 base and J by 6 bases, with 7 bases between. Germline V gene data show CDR1 as SGHTA and CDR2 as FQGNSA. CDR3 in amino acids: CASSLERINEQFF. The DNA for the CDR3 is TGTGCCAGCAGCTTAGAGAGAATCAATGAGCAGTTCTTC. The whole variable domain, filled in from reference TRBV7-2 and TRBJ2-1, reads GAGVSQSPSNKVTEKGKDVELRCDPISGHTALYWYRQSLGQGLEFLIYFQGNSAPDKSGLPSDRFSAERTGGSVSTLTIQRTQQEDSAVYLCASSLERINEQFFGPGTRLTVL.

This chain connects TRBV6-6 to TRBJ2-7, with a possible D match to TRBD1 (5 bases). V was clipped by 7 bases and J by 3 bases, with 13 bases between them. CDR3 length equals 13 residues. Per the germline V gene, CDR1 is MNHNY and CDR2 is SVGAGI (reference sequence). The CDR3 sequence: CASKITQGYEQYF. The CDR3 DNA reads TGTGCCAGCAAAATAACGCAGGGCTACGAGCAGTACTTC.

The chain combines TRBV14 with TRBJ1-1, with D perhaps matching TRBD1 (6 bases). The CDR3 runs to 17 residues. Trimming stripped 0 bases from V and 3 bases from J, with 17 bases between. Germline lookup yields CDR1 SGHDN and CDR2 FVKESK. The CDR3 reads CASSQDPPGHPYTEAFF. In DNA, the CDR3 is TGTGCCAGCAGCCAAGACCCTCCGGGACACCCATACACTGAAGCTTTCTTT.

The chain combines TRBV25-1 with TRBJ2-7; 10 positions match TRBD1. The CDR3 extends over 14 amino acids. The trim removed 5 bases at V and 5 bases at J, leaving 6 bases unmatched. In germline, CDR1 is MGHDK, CDR2 SYGVNS. The CDR3 reads CASSKGQGTHEQYF. The CDR3 DNA follows: TGTGCCAGCAGTAAGGGACAGGGGACCCACGAGCAGTACTTC.

The chain has TRBV2 and TRBJ1-5, with no clear D. V lost 3 bases and J 3 bases, leaving 12 bases between the germline ends. The germline gives CDR1 SNHLY, CDR2 FYNNEI. This CDR3 contains 15 residues. CDR3 sequence (DNA): TGTGCCAGCAGTGAGATCTTGGCTATCAATCAGCCCCAGCATTTT. Translation: CASSEILAINQPQHF. The full variable domain, in which reference TRBV2 and TRBJ1-5 provide the parts outside the CDR3, is EPEVTQTPSHQVTQMGQEVILRCVPISNHLYFYWYRQILGQKVEFLVSFYNNEISEKSEIFDDQFSVERPDGSNFTLKIRSTKLEDSAMYFCASSEILAINQPQHFGDGTRLSIL.

The chain couples TRBV6-5 to TRBJ1-1; 7 bases match TRBD1. Germline trimming cut 7 bases from V and 5 bases from J; bases unmatched to any gene: 13. Germline CDR1 and CDR2: MNHEY and SVGAGI. The length of the CDR3 is 15 residues. The chain's CDR3 is CASTPAGGGGTEAFF. CDR3 DNA sequence: TGTGCCAGCACCCCCGCAGGGGGAGGGGGTACTGAAGCTTTCTTT.

The V gene is TRBV5-5, the J gene TRBJ2-6; D tentatively reads TRBD1 or TRBD2 (5 bases each). Trimming removed 4 bases from V and 4 bases from J, with 18 bases in between. Germline V gene lookup returns CDR1 SGHKS and CDR2 YYEKEE (reference sequence). The CDR3 runs 17 residues. The CDR3 coding sequence is TGTGCCAGCAGCCCCCGGGACGGTGTATGGGGGGCCAACGTCCTGACTTTC. Its translation is CASSPRDGVWGANVLTF.

This clone was seen once. The J gene is TRBJ2-5, the V gene TRBV7-9, with D tentatively TRBD2 (6 bases). The germline V gene encodes CDR1 SEHNR and CDR2 FQNEAQ (reference sequence). The CDR3 has 14 amino acids. Trimming took 5 bases from V and 7 from J, leaving 17 bases between them. The CDR3 sequence is CASSPTGTLGTQYF. The CDR3 nucleotides are TGTGCCAGCAGCCCAACCGGGACTTTAGGGACCCAGTACTTC.

The rearrangement links TRBV19 to TRBJ2-7; 14 positions agree with TRBD2. The CDR3 covers 14 residues. Germline V gene lookup returns CDR1 LNHDA and CDR2 SQIVND (reference sequence). V gave up 5 bases and J gave up 6 bases; unmatched junction bases: 3. The CDR3 DNA sequence: TGTGCCAGTAGTTCAGGGACTAGCGGGAGCGAGCAGTACTTC. Residues: CASSSGTSGSEQYF. The whole variable domain, filled in from reference TRBV19 and TRBJ2-7, reads DGGITQSPKYLFRKEGQNVTLSCEQNLNHDAMYWYRQDPGQGLRLIYYSQIVNDFQKGDIAEGYSVSREKKESFPLTVTSAQKNPTAFYLCASSSGTSGSEQYFGPGTRLTVT.

This clone was recorded once. The chain joins TRBV28 to TRBJ2-1; TRBD2 might be the D (7 bases). The germline V gene has CDR1 MDHEN and CDR2 SYDVKM. Trimming took off 3 bases at V and 7 bases at J, with 10 bases between the two ends. The CDR3 loop spans 13 amino acids. The CDR3 region is CASSLGGRNEQFF. DNA of the CDR3: TGTGCCAGCAGTTTGGGGGGGCGGAATGAGCAGTTCTTC.

The gene calls are TRBV7-8 and TRBJ2-1; 8 bases match TRBD2. The CDR3 is 16 residues long. Per the germline V gene, CDR1 is SGHVS and CDR2 is FQNEAQ. Trimming at V came to 2 bases and at J to 6 bases, leaving 9 bases not matched to a gene. CDR3 bases: TGTGCCAGCAGCTTACCCCCCGGGAGGGTACGCAATGAGCAGTTCTTC. Translated: CASSLPPGRVRNEQFF. The variable domain in full, with the rest retrieved from reference TRBV7-8 and TRBJ2-1, is GAGVSQSPRYKVAKRGQDVALRCDPISGHVSLFWYQQALGQGPEFLTYFQNEAQLDKSGLPSDRFFAERPEGSVSTLKIQRTQQEDSAVYLCASSLPPGRVRNEQFFGPGTRLTVL.

This chain uses TRBV7-3 with TRBJ1-4; 7 bases align to TRBD1. The CDR3 is made up of 15 amino acids. CDR1 is SGHTA, CDR2 FQGTGA, per germline. Germline trimming cut 2 bases from V and 3 bases from J; bases unmatched to any gene: 3. CDR3 in DNA: TGTGCCAGCAGCTTAGGAGGGGGCCCTAATGAAAAACTGTTTTTT. Encoded protein: CASSLGGGPNEKLFF.

This sequence joins TRBV7-3 and TRBJ2-5; D is uncertain. CDR1 and CDR2 (germline): SGHTA, FQGTGA. The CDR3 is 15 residues long. Trimming shortened V by 4 bases and J by 3 bases, and 15 bases separated the two germline ends. CDR3 DNA sequence: TGTGCCAGCAGCTACGGGTTTGGAATAGAAGAGACCCAGTACTTC. Translating it yields CASSYGFGIEETQYF.

V and J are TRBV28 and TRBJ1-1; D is ambiguous. The V gene's germline CDR1 is MDHEN and CDR2 SYDVKM. This CDR3 region has 16 residues. V was clipped by 0 bases and J by 0 bases, with 11 bases between them. Here the CDR3 reads CASSLWGYSLNTEAFF. The CDR3 coding sequence is TGTGCCAGCAGTTTATGGGGCTACAGCCTGAACACTGAAGCTTTCTTT.

In this sample, this clone turned up once. The CDR3, as DNA: TGTGCCAGCTCACCACCTTCCTTAGCGGGAGCAACCTACGAGCAGTACTTC. Translating gives CASSPPSLAGATYEQYF. The chain employs TRBV18 and TRBJ2-7; TRBD2 matches at 9 bases. This CDR3 contains 17 residues. V gave up 0 bases and J gave up 2 bases; unmatched junction bases: 8. Germline assignment: CDR1 KGHSH and CDR2 LQKENI.

The V call is TRBV19, the J call TRBJ1-1; 7 nucleotides line up with TRBD1. The CDR3 runs 13 residues. Germline loops: CDR1 LNHDA, CDR2 SQIVND (reference sequence). The ends lost 6 bases at V and 4 bases at J; junction bases unmatched: 5. The CDR3: CASRTGPGTEAFF. CDR3 in DNA: TGTGCCAGTAGGACAGGGCCCGGCACTGAAGCTTTCTTT.

This sequence joins TRBV4-2 and TRBJ2-3, with TRBD2 matching over 7 bases. The CDR3 contains 16 residues. Germline-derived CDR1 and CDR2 are LGHNA and YNFKEQ. V shed 1 base, J shed 3 bases, and the junction held 7 bases outside the gene matches. The CDR3 region is CASSQALARGTDTQYF. CDR3 coding DNA: TGTGCCAGCAGCCAAGCCTTAGCGCGGGGGACAGATACGCAGTATTTT.

This chain uses TRBV6-5 with TRBJ1-5, with 9 positions matching TRBD1. The trim removed 0 bases at V and 4 bases at J, leaving 4 bases unmatched. The V gene's germline CDR1 is MNHEY and CDR2 SVGAGI. The CDR3 consists of 16 residues. The CDR3 nucleotides are TGTGCCAGCAGTTACTCGAGGGGGACAGGGAATCAGCCCCAGCATTTT. Translated, it gives CASSYSRGTGNQPQHF.

This clone was seen many times. The chain employs TRBV7-2 and TRBJ2-7; 7 positions agree with TRBD2. The germline CDR1 and CDR2 sequences are SGHTA and FQGNSA. The CDR3 spans 15 residues. The V gene end was trimmed by 6 bases and the J gene end by 2 bases; junction bases not matched to a gene: 10. The CDR3 spells CASSSQGAGPYEQYF. Here the CDR3 DNA reads TGTGCCAGCAGTTCCCAGGGAGCGGGGCCCTACGAGCAGTACTTC. The variable domain in full, with the rest retrieved from reference TRBV7-2 and TRBJ2-7, is GAGVSQSPSNKVTEKGKDVELRCDPISGHTALYWYRQSLGQGLEFLIYFQGNSAPDKSGLPSDRFSAERTGGSVSTLTIQRTQQEDSAVYLCASSSQGAGPYEQYFGPGTRLTVT.

This clone was detected only once. The chain combines TRBV5-6 with TRBJ1-1; 10 positions match TRBD1. Trimming at V came to 0 bases and at J to 11 bases, leaving 1 base not matched to a gene. Germline CDR1 reads SGHDT; CDR2 reads YYEEEE. This CDR3 is built from 12 residues. The CDR3 DNA sequence: TGTGCCAGCAGCTTGGCGGGACAGGGGGCTTTCTTT. It translates to CASSLAGQGAFF.

The genes are TRBV11-2 and TRBJ1-2; D is perhaps TRBD1 (5 bases). The CDR3 is 15 amino acids. Germline V gene sequence: CDR1 SGHAT, CDR2 FQNNGV. V was clipped by 5 bases and J by 7 bases, with 20 bases between them. The CDR3 sequence is CASSLGAGNYFGYTF. DNA for the CDR3: TGTGCCAGCAGCCTAGGGGCTGGGAACTACTTTGGCTACACCTTC.

The chain recombines TRBV19 with TRBJ2-7; TRBD2 aligns across 9 bases. The CDR3 is 16 residues long. The germline V gene encodes CDR1 LNHDA and CDR2 SQIVND (reference sequence). The V segment lost 3 bases and the J segment 3 bases; nucleotides outside the gene matches: 9. The CDR3 nucleotides read TGTGCCAGTAGTATGCAGGGTAGCGGGAGATTCTACGAGCAGTACTTC. Translation gives CASSMQGSGRFYEQYF.

The chain recombines TRBV7-3 with TRBJ2-1, with 7 bases aligning to TRBD1. After removal of 5 bases from V and 4 bases from J, the junction contained 8 bases not matched to a gene. In germline, CDR1 is SGHTA, CDR2 FQGTGA. The CDR3 is 15 amino acids. The CDR3 nucleotides read TGTGCCAGCAGCCCTAGGGGGCAGGGGTACAATGAGCAGTTCTTC. Its protein is CASSPRGQGYNEQFF. The complete variable domain, with remaining parts taken from reference TRBV7-3 and TRBJ2-1, reads GAGVSQTPSNKVTEKGKYVELRCDPISGHTALYWYRQSLGQGPEFLIYFQGTGAADDSGLPNDRFFAVRPEGSVSTLKIQRTERGDSAVYLCASSPRGQGYNEQFFGPGTRLTVL.